These T cell receptor beta chains were read from a single sample in a study of tumor and adjacent non-tumor tissue in lung cancer. A single record per CDR3 protein comes from TCRdb applying MiXCR to the multiplex PCR reads. This table holds about 90,000 distinct CDR3 sequences, more than 65% found once. What was sequenced was distant non-tumor lung tissue. These receptors were obtained from a woman between 45 and 60 years old with non-small cell lung cancer. The CDR3 runs from the conserved cysteine through the conserved F or W. The order of the fields is J gene, V gene, clone size, D gene, CDR3 length, CDR3 DNA, CDR3 protein. The D gene is left open where the match is weak. Size tells how often a clone was seen (once, few, many) or the class of an expanded clone, and some rows leave it out.

TRBJ2-7 TRBV5-5 - - 16 TGTGCCAGAAGGTCCTCCATTCTCGACAGAGCTTACGAGCAGTACTTC CARRSSILDRAYEQYF
TRBJ2-5 TRBV5-1 few - 18 TGCGCCAGCAGCTGGGGAGGAGGAGCGCCCCGAGGAGGGGAGACCCAGTACTTC CASSWGGGAPRGGETQYF
TRBJ2-7 TRBV28 - TRBD2 15 TGTGTCAGCAGGGCCCTAGCGGGAGGTACCTACGAGCAGTACTTC CVSRALAGGTYEQYF
TRBJ2-7 TRBV12-3/TRBV12-4 many - 16 TGTGCCAGCAGTTTAGTGTTAGGAAACCCAACCTACGAGCAGTACTTC CASSLVLGNPTYEQYF
TRBJ1-1 TRBV6-1 few - 13 TGTGCCAGCAGCACAGGTGGGATCTCTGAAGCTTTCTTT CASSTGGISEAFF
TRBJ2-1 TRBV11-2 few - 15 TGTGCCCGCAGCTTAGGTAACAGGGTTCACAATGAGCAGTTCTTC CARSLGNRVHNEQFF
TRBJ2-1 TRBV10-1 - TRBD2 17 TGCGCAAGCAGTGAGAAGCCCGGGAGGGTGTCCTACAATGAGCAGTTCTTC CASSEKPGRVSYNEQFF
TRBJ2-3 TRBV10-2 - - 14 TGCGCCAGCAGCTTAGTGGGAGAAGTTGATACGCAGTATTTT CASSLVGEVDTQYF
TRBJ1-1 TRBV11-2 - - 13 TGTGCTATCAGCTTAGAACGGGGCAGTGAAGCTTTCTTT CAISLERGSEAFF
TRBJ2-2 TRBV5-1 - - 16 TGCGCCAGCAACGGTGGTGGCCAGTTGAACACCGGGGAGCTGTTTTTT CASNGGGQLNTGELFF
TRBJ2-3 TRBV6-5 - TRBD1 14 TGTGCTACCAGTTACGCCAGGGGGCAAGATACGCAGTATTTT CATSYARGQDTQYF
TRBJ2-7 TRBV12-3/TRBV12-4 once - 15 TGTGCCAGCAGTTTAGGGACAGCTAGGTTATACGAGCATTACTTC CASSLGTARLYEHYF
TRBJ2-1 TRBV6-5 - TRBD1 14 TGTGCCAGCAGTGACAGGGAATCCTACGATGAGCAGTCCTTC CASSDRESYDEQSF
TRBJ2-3 TRBV6-4 many - 14 TGTGCCAGCAGCGCGAGCCATGGTTTAGATACGCAGTATTTT CASSASHGLDTQYF
TRBJ2-2 TRBV28 - TRBD2 15 TGTGCCAGTAGCCTCCCTAGCGGGAACACCGGGGAGCTGTTTTTT CASSLPSGNTGELFF
TRBJ1-2 TRBV28 few - 17 TGTGCCAGCAGTTTTTGGACTACGTGGGGCAAAAACTATGGCTACACCTTC CASSFWTTWGKNYGYTF
TRBJ2-5 TRBV20-1 - - 13 TGCAGTGCTAGTTACAGGGTTTCGGAGACCCAGTACTTC CSASYRVSETQYF
TRBJ2-1 TRBV4-1 - - 15 TGCGCCAGCAGCCAAGGAGGGCACTCCTACAATGAGCAGTTCTTC CASSQGGHSYNEQFF
TRBJ1-1 TRBV29-1 - - 14 TGCAGCGTTGGGGGTCTTAGTAGTAGTACTGAAGCTTTCTTT CSVGGLSSSTEAFF
TRBJ1-2 TRBV29-1 once - 14 TGCAGCGTTAATACGGGGGCGCGAGGCTTTGACTACACCTTC CSVNTGARGFDYTF
TRBJ2-2 TRBV5-1 few - 13 TGCGCCAGCAGCGGGGGTGGCACCGGGGAGCTGTTTTTT CASSGGGTGELFF
TRBJ2-7 TRBV10-2 - - 9 TGCGCTGGCCATCACGAGCAGTACTTC CAGHHEQYF
TRBJ2-7 TRBV10-3 many - 14 TGTGCCACCGACGGGGGGCAGGGGTACGACGAGCAGTACTTC CATDGGQGYDEQYF
TRBJ2-1 TRBV11-2 - - 15 TGTGCCAGCAGCTTAGATTACGGCGATTGGCATGAGCAATACTTC CASSLDYGDWHEQYF
TRBJ2-5 TRBV6-1 many - 13 TGTGCCAGCAGTGAAGCGTTCAGCGGGACCCAGTACTTC CASSEAFSGTQYF
TRBJ2-2 TRBV29-1 medium-sized - 14 TGCAGCGCTAGGGGGGTCGCTGGGATCGGGGAGCTGTTTTTT CSARGVAGIGELFF
TRBJ2-3 TRBV5-8 many - 12 TGTGCCAGCAGCTTGAGGACGGATACGCAGTATTTT CASSLRTDTQYF
TRBJ2-5 TRBV2 few - 12 TGTGCCAGCAGTGATACCACGGAGACCCAGTACTTC CASSDTTETQYF
TRBJ2-1 TRBV4-1 - - 13 TGCGCCAGCAGCCAGCGGGGCCACAATGAGCAGTTCTTC CASSQRGHNEQFF
TRBJ2-1 TRBV20-1 - - 16 TGCAGTGACATACAGACGGTGGGATCAGGGTACAATGAGCAGTTCTTC CSDIQTVGSGYNEQFF
TRBJ2-1 TRBV29-1 few - 17 TGCAGCGTTGAAGGGTTCGGCAGGGTAACCTCCTACAATGAGCAATTCTTT CSVEGFGRVTSYNEQFF
TRBJ2-7 TRBV4-1 - - 14 TGCGTCAGCAGCCACAGGCGAGGGGCCTACGAGCAGTACTTC CVSSHRRGAYEQYF
TRBJ2-1 TRBV6-5 - TRBD1 16 TGTGCTAGCAGTTACTCAGGGACAGGGGATTATGATGAGCAGTTCTTC CASSYSGTGDYDEQFF
TRBJ2-7 TRBV11-2 - TRBD2 12 TGTGTCAGCAGCTTAAGCAGCGGGAAGCAGAACTTC CVSSLSSGKQNF
TRBJ2-1 TRBV6-5 - - 15 TGTGCCAGCACCATTACTAAGAGCTCCTACAATGAGCAGTTCTTC CASTITKSSYNEQFF
TRBJ2-7 TRBV4-2 - - 15 TGTGTCAGCAGCCAAGCTCGGGGAGAGCCCTACGAGCAGTACTTC CVSSQARGEPYEQYF
TRBJ2-5 TRBV6-5 many - 11 TGTGCCAGCAGACGCCAGGGCACCCAGTACTTC CASRRQGTQYF
TRBJ2-2 TRBV12-3/TRBV12-4 - TRBD2 16 TGTGCCAGCAGGGCTAGACTAGCGGGTTTGGGCGGGGAGCTGTTTTTT CASRARLAGLGGELFF
TRBJ2-7 TRBV20-1 - - 15 TGCAGTGCTAGAGATTATGCAGGGATATCCTACGAGCAGTACTTC CSARDYAGISYEQYF
TRBJ2-5 TRBV6-2/TRBV6-3 - TRBD1 16 TGTGCCAGCAGTGTGAACACGGGACAGGGGGCTCGAACCCAGTACTTC CASSVNTGQGARTQYF
TRBJ1-5 TRBV5-5 - - 15 TGTGCCAGCAGAGCTAACCCGGACTGGAATCAGCCCCAACATTTT CASRANPDWNQPQHF
TRBJ2-3 TRBV6-5 - TRBD2 15 TGTGCCAGCGGTTACTGGCTAGCGGACACAAATACGCAGTATTTT CASGYWLADTNTQYF
TRBJ2-3 TRBV4-2 many - 13 TGTGCCAGCAGCCAAGGGGAGGCAGATACGCAGTATTTT CASSQGEADTQYF
TRBJ2-1 TRBV20-1 - TRBD1 15 TGCAGTGCTAAGTCCTCAGGGGGCGCGGACTACGAGCAGTTCTTC CSAKSSGGADYEQFF
TRBJ1-3 TRBV29-1 medium-sized - 13 TGCAGCGCCGACAGTAGCTCTGGAAACACCATATATTTT CSADSSSGNTIYF
TRBJ1-1 TRBV5-4 - - 13 TGTGCCAGCAACTTGGCTGGGAACACCGAAGCTTTCTTT CASNLAGNTEAFF
TRBJ1-5 TRBV4-2 - - 15 TGTGCCAGCAGCCAAGACCTCACTAGCAATCGGCCACTGCATTTT CASSQDLTSNRPLHF
TRBJ2-7 TRBV5-4 - - 15 TGTGCCAGCAGCGGTGCAGGAGAGGGGACCAACGAGCAGTACTTC CASSGAGEGTNEQYF